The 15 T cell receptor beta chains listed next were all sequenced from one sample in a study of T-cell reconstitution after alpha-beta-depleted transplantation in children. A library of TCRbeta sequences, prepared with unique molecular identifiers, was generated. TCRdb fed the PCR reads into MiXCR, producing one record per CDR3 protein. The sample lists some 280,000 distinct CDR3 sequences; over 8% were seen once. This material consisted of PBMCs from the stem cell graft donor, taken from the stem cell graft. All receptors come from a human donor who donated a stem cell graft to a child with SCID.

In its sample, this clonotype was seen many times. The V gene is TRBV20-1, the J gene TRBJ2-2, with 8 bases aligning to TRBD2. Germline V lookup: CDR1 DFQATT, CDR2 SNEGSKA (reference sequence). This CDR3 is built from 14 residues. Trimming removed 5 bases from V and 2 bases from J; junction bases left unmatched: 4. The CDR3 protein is CSAQSGGNTGELFF. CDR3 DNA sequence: TGCAGTGCTCAAAGCGGGGGAAACACCGGGGAGCTGTTTTTT.

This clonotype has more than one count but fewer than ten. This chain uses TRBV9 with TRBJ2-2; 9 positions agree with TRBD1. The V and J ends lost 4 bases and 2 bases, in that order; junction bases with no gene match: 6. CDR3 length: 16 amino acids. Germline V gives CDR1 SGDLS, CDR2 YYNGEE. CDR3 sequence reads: CASSSKGQGNTGELFF. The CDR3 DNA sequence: TGTGCCAGCAGCTCCAAGGGACAGGGTAACACCGGGGAGCTGTTTTTT.

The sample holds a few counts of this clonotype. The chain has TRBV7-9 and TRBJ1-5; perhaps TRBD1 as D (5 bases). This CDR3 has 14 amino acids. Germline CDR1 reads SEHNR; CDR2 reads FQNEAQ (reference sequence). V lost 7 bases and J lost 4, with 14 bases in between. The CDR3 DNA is TGTGCCAGCACCTGGGGGGACGGAAATCAGCCCCAGCATTTT. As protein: CASTWGDGNQPQHF.

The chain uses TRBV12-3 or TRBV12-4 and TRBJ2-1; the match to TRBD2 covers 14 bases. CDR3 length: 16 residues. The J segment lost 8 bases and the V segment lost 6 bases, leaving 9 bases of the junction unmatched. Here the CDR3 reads CASSPGRLAGGYEQFF. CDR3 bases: TGTGCCAGCAGCCCCGGCCGACTAGCGGGGGGGTATGAGCAGTTCTTC.

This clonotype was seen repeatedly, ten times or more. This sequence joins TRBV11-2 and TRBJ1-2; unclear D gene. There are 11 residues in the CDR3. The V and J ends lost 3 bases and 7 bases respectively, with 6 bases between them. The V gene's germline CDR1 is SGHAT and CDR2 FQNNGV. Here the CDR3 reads CASSLGSGYTF. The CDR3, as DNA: TGTGCCAGCAGCTTGGGTAGTGGCTACACCTTC. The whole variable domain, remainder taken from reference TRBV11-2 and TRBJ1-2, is EAGVAQSPRYKIIEKRQSVAFWCNPISGHATLYWYQQILGQGPKLLIQFQNNGVVDDSQLPKDRFSAERLKGVDSTLKIQPAKLEDSAVYLCASSLGSGYTFGSGTRLTVV.

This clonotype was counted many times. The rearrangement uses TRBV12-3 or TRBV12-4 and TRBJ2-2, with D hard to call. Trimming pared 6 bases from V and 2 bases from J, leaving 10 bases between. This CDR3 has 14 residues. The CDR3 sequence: CASSPYVNTGELFF. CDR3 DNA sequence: TGTGCCAGCAGCCCTTACGTCAACACCGGGGAGCTGTTTTTT.

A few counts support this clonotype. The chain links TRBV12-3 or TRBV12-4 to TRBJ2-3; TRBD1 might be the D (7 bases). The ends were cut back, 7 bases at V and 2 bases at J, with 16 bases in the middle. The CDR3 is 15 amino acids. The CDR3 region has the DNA TGTGCCAGCATCCAGGGGGGACACCACACAGATACGCAGTATTTT. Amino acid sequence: CASIQGGHHTDTQYF.

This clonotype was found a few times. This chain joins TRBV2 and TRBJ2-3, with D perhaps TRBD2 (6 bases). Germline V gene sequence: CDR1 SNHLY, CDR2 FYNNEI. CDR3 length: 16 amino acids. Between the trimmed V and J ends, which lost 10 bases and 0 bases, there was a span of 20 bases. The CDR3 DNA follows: TGTGCCAACTGGGGGAATCTAGCGAGTAGCACAGATACGCAGTATTTT. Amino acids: CANWGNLASSTDTQYF.

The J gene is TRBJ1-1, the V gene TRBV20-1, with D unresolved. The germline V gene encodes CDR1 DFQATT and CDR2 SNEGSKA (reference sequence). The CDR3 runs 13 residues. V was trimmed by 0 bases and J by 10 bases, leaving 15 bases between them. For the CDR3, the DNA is TGCAGTGCTAGAGATCCCCAGGAGGGTCGAGCTTTCTTT. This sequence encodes CSARDPQEGRAFF.

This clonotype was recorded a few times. CDR3 loop: CASSFKIADTQYF. The CDR3 DNA is TGTGCCAGCAGTTTTAAAATCGCAGATACGCAGTATTTT. The rearrangement joins TRBV27 to TRBJ2-3; D ambiguous. The ends were cut back, 3 bases at V and 4 bases at J, with 8 bases in the middle. The CDR3 is 13 residues long. The germline V gene has CDR1 MNHEY and CDR2 SMNVEV (reference sequence).

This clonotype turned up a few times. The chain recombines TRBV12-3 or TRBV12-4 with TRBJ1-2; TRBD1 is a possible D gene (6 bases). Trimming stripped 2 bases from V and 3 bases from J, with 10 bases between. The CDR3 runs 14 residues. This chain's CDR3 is CASSLRGVDYGYTF. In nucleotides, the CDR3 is TGTGCCAGCAGTTTAAGGGGGGTGGACTATGGCTACACCTTC.

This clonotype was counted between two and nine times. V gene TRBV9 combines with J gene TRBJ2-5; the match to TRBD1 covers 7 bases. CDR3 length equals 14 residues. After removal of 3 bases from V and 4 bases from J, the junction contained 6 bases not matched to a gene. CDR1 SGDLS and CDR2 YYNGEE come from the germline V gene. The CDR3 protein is CASSDRQGPETQYF. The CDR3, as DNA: TGTGCCAGCAGCGACCGACAGGGTCCAGAGACCCAGTACTTC. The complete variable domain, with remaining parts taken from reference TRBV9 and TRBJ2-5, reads DSGVTQTPKHLITATGQRVTLRCSPRSGDLSVYWYQQSLDQGLQFLIQYYNGEERAKGNILERFSAQQFPDLHSELNLSSLELGDSALYFCASSDRQGPETQYFGPGTRLLVL.

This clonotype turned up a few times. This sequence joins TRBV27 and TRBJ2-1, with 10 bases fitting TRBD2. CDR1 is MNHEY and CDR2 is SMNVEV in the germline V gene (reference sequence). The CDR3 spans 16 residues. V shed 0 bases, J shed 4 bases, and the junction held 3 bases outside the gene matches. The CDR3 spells CASSLSGTSVYNEQFF. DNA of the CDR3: TGTGCCAGCAGTTTATCCGGGACTAGCGTTTACAATGAGCAGTTCTTC.

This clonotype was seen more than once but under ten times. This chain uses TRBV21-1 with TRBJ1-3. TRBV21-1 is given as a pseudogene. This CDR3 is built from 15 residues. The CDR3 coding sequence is TGTGCCAGCAGTATACAGACGAGCTCTGGAAACACCATATATTTT. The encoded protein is CASSIQTSSGNTIYF.

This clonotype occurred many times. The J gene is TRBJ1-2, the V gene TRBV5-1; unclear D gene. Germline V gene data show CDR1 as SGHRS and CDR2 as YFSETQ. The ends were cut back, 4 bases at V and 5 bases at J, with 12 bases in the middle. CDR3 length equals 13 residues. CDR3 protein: CASSVEYAYGYTF. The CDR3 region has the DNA TGCGCCAGCAGCGTAGAATACGCGTATGGCTACACCTTC.